The T cell receptor beta chain under discussion was sequenced for a study of blood T cell repertoires in COVID-19. V was pared by 3 bases and J by 4 bases, with 7 bases of the junction left unmatched. The CDR3 length is 15 residues. Looked up from germline, CDR1 is LNHDA and CDR2 is SQIVND (reference sequence). Assay used: immunoSEQ multiplex PCR; TCRdb lists only in-frame clones, some missing. The profile shows about 16,000 clones, around 88% of them singletons. This chain joins TRBV19 and TRBJ2-5; 8 bases line up with TRBD2. This TCR came from a human donor in a cohort sampled during active COVID-19. Sequencing was done on a sample of peripheral blood. The CDR3 loop is CASSIQVAGGETQYF. In DNA form, the CDR3 reads TGTGCCAGTAGTATTCAGGTGGCGGGGGGAGAGACCCAGTACTTC.